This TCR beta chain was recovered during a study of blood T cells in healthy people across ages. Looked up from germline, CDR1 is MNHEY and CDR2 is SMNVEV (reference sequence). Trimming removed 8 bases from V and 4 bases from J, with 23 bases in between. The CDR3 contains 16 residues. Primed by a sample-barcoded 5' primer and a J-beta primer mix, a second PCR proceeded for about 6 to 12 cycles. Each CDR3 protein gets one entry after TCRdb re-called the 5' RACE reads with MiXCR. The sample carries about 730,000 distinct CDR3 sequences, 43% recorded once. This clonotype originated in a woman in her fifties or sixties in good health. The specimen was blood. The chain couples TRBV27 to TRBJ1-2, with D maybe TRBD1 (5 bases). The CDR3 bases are TGTGCCAGCTTGGGGACGTCACACACGTTTGGCTATGGCTACACCTTC. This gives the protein CASLGTSHTFGYGYTF.